Listed below are T cell receptor beta chains from one sample, sequenced in a study of molecular identifiers for immune sequencing clone quantification. TCRdb ran MiXCR on the PCR reads and lists one entry per CDR3 protein. The data show 90,000 to 120,000 distinct CDR3 sequences, 35% to 40% seen once. Sequencing used naive CD8+ T cells from blood, with Jurkat cell RNA spiked in. The receptor source for this set is a human donor in good health. Some libraries in this study had Jurkat cell RNA spiked in. Both conserved end residues are part of each CDR3. D genes are given only for firm matches. The size field is filled for only some rows; it gives once, few, many or a size class.

j_call,clone_size,v_call,d_call,cdr3_aa,cdr3_nt
TRBJ1-2,.,TRBV9,TRBD1,CASSVLGQGDYGYTF,TGTGCCAGCAGCGTATTGGGACAGGGAGACTATGGCTACACCTTC
TRBJ1-2,.,TRBV4-2,TRBD1,CASSQDTGQAYYGYTF,TGTGCCAGCAGCCAAGATACGGGACAGGCTTACTATGGCTACACCTTC
TRBJ2-1,.,TRBV7-9,.,CARYKSSYNEQFF,TGTGCCAGGTATAAAAGCTCCTACAATGAGCAGTTCTTC
TRBJ2-1,many,TRBV5-6,TRBD2,CASSPASGIGNEQFF,TGTGCCAGCAGCCCTGCTAGCGGGATCGGCAATGAGCAGTTCTTC
TRBJ1-5,many,TRBV2,.,CASSVSGGQPQHF,TGTGCCAGCAGTGTGAGTGGGGGTCAGCCCCAGCATTTT
TRBJ2-7,.,TRBV20-1,.,CSARGGAGEQYF,TGCAGTGCTAGAGGAGGGGCGGGTGAGCAGTACTTC
TRBJ2-7,few,TRBV20-1,.,CSARDRVSRWGNSYEQYF,TGCAGTGCTAGAGATCGGGTGTCTCGCTGGGGTAACTCCTACGAGCAGTACTTC
TRBJ2-7,few,TRBV5-5,.,CASSFPGASVAYEQYF,TGTGCCAGCAGCTTCCCCGGCGCCTCCGTTGCCTACGAGCAGTACTTC
TRBJ2-2,.,TRBV23-1,.,CASSQFSRENTGELFF,TGCGCCAGCAGTCAATTCTCGCGGGAGAACACCGGGGAGCTGTTTTTT
TRBJ2-3,.,TRBV7-2,TRBD2,CASSIVGSGTSKADTQYF,TGTGCCAGCAGCATAGTGGGCTCCGGGACTAGCAAAGCAGATACGCAGTATTTT
TRBJ2-3,many,TRBV7-6,.,CASSLGTTSTDTQYF,TGTGCCAGCAGCTTAGGCACAACTAGCACAGATACGCAGTATTTT
TRBJ2-5,.,TRBV7-8,.,CASSSTGHLGETQYF,TGTGCCAGCAGCTCGACGGGACACCTAGGGGAGACCCAGTACTTC
TRBJ2-3,.,TRBV27,TRBD2,CASSLSLAGGRVDTQYF,TGTGCCAGCAGTTTAAGCCTAGCGGGAGGGCGGGTAGATACGCAGTATTTT
TRBJ2-3,.,TRBV4-3,.,CASCQSGTWAADTQYF,TGCGCCAGCTGCCAGTCCGGGACTTGGGCCGCAGATACGCAGTATTTT
TRBJ2-5,many,TRBV28,.,CASSLGGTQYF,TGTGCCAGCAGTTTAGGGGGGACCCAGTACTTC
TRBJ2-3,many,TRBV12-3/TRBV12-4,.,CASTLDSNTDTQYF,TGTGCCAGCACCCTGGACAGTAACACAGATACGCAGTATTTT
TRBJ2-7,.,TRBV5-4,TRBD2,CASGRPGLAGYSYEQYF,TGTGCCAGCGGCAGGCCGGGACTAGCGGGATACTCCTACGAGCAGTACTTC
TRBJ2-1,few,TRBV7-2,TRBD2,CASSPGRRENSYNEQFF,TGTGCCAGCAGCCCAGGGCGGCGGGAGAACTCCTACAATGAGCAGTTCTTC
TRBJ2-6,many,TRBV7-2,.,CASSFRDSGANVLTF,TGTGCCAGCAGCTTCCGGGACTCTGGGGCCAACGTCCTGACTTTC
TRBJ1-2,.,TRBV9,.,CASSVEDVGRRYGYTF,TGTGCCAGCAGCGTAGAGGATGTTGGCAGGAGATATGGCTACACCTTC
TRBJ1-5,few,TRBV19,TRBD1,CASSEPDRASNQPQHF,TGTGCCAGTAGTGAACCCGACAGGGCAAGCAATCAGCCCCAGCATTTT
TRBJ2-1,many,TRBV5-6,.,CASSSNSNEQFF,TGTGCCAGCAGCTCCAATAGCAATGAGCAGTTCTTC